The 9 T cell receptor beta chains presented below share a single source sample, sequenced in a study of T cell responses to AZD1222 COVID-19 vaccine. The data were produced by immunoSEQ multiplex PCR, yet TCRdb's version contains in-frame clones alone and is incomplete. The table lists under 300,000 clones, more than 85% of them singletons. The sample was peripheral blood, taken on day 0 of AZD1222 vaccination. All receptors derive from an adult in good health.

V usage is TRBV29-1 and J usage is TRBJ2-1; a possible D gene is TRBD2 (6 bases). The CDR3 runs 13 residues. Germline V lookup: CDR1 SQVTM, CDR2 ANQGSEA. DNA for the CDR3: TGCACCCCGCCGTGGGGGACTTACAATGAGCAGTTCTTC. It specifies CTPPWGTYNEQFF.

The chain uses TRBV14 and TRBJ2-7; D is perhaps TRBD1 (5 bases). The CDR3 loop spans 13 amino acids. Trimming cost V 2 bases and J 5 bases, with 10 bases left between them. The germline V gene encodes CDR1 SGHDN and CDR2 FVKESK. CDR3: CASSQHRMNEQYF. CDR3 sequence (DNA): TGTGCCAGCAGCCAACACAGGATGAACGAGCAGTACTTC. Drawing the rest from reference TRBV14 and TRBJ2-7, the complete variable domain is EAGVTQFPSHSVIEKGQTVTLRCDPISGHDNLYWYRRVMGKEIKFLLHFVKESKQDESGMPNNRFLAERTGGTYSTLKVQPAELEDSGVYFCASSQHRMNEQYFGPGTRLTVT.

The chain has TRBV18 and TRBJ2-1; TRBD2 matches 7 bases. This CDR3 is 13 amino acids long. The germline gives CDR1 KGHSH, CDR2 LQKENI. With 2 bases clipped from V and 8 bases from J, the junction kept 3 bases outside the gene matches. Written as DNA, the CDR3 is TGTGCCAGCTCACCATGGGCGGGGGATGAGCAGTTCTTC. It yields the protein CASSPWAGDEQFF.

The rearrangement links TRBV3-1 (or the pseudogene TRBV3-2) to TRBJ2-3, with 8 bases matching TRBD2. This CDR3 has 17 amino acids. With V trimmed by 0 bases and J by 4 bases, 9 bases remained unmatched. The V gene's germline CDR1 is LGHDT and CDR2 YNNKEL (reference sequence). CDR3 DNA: TGTGCCAGCAGCCAAGAGTTGAAGCGGGGGCGGTCAGATACGCAGTATTTT. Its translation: CASSQELKRGRSDTQYF.

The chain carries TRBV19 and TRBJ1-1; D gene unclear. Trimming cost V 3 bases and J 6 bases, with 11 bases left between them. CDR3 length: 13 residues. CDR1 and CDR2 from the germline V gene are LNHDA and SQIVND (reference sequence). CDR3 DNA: TGTGCCAGTAGTATCTCGACGCGTTCTGAAGCTTTCTTT. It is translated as CASSISTRSEAFF.

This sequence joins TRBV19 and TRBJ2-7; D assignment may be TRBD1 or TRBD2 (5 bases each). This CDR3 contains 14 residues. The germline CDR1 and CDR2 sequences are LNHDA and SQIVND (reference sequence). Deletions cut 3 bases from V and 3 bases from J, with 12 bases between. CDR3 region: CASSISGTFYEQYF. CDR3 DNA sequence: TGTGCCAGTAGTATTTCCGGGACCTTCTACGAGCAGTACTTC.

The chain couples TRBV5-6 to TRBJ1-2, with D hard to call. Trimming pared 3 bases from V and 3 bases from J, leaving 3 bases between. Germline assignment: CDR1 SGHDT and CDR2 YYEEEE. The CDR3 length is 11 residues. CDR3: CASSWDYGYTF. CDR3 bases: TGTGCCAGCAGCTGGGACTATGGCTACACCTTC.

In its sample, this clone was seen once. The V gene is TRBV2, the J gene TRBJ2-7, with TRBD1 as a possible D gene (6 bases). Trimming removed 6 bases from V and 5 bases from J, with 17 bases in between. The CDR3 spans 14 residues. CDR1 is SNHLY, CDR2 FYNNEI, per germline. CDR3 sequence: CASSRRQVWDEQYF. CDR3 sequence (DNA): TGTGCCAGCAGCCGCCGACAGGTCTGGGACGAGCAGTACTTC. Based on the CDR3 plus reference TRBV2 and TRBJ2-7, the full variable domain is EPEVTQTPSHQVTQMGQEVILRCVPISNHLYFYWYRQILGQKVEFLVSFYNNEISEKSEIFDDQFSVERPDGSNFTLKIRSTKLEDSAMYFCASSRRQVWDEQYFGPGTRLTVT.

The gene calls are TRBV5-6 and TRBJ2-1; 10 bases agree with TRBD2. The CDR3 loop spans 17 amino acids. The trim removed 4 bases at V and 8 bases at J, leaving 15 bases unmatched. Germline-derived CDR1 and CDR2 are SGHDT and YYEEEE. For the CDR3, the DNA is TGTGCCAGCAGCCCATGGGCAGTGGGACTAGCGAACGATGAGCAGTTCTTC. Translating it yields CASSPWAVGLANDEQFF.